These 27 T cell receptor beta chains originate from one sample sequenced in a study of control samples from healthy donors and cancer patients. Sequenced by immunoSEQ multiplex PCR; TCRdb stores in-frame clones only, minus some. This sample has about 120,000 clones, with approximately 92% found just once. The sequenced material came from PBMCs. These receptors all stem from a man aged 80 or over with head and neck cancer.

This clone was recorded only once. The J gene is TRBJ2-3, the V gene TRBV11-2; D is perhaps TRBD1 or TRBD2 (5 bases each). The V gene lost 6 bases and the J gene lost 3 bases, with 19 bases spanning the gap. Germline V gene data show CDR1 as SGHAT and CDR2 as FQNNGV. This CDR3 has 16 residues. The DNA of the CDR3 is TGTGCCAGCAGGTTACGGGTCGGGACCTTAACAGATACGCAGTATTTT. The encoded protein is CASRLRVGTLTDTQYF.

This sequence joins TRBV19 and TRBJ1-2; D unresolved. Between the trimmed V and J ends, which lost 5 bases and 6 bases, there was a span of 13 bases. Germline CDR1 reads LNHDA; CDR2 reads SQIVND (reference sequence). The CDR3 loop spans 13 amino acids. CDR3: CASSRRDTDGYTF. The CDR3 DNA is TGTGCCAGTAGTCGCCGAGACACTGATGGCTACACCTTC.

The CDR3 DNA is TGTGCCAGCCATCTGCCGGGACCTCCGCAGTCACCCCTCCACTTT. Protein sequence: CASHLPGPPQSPLHF. V is TRBV2 and J is TRBJ1-6; perhaps TRBD1 as D (5 bases). V lost 8 bases, J lost 10 bases, and 21 bases lay in between. Germline CDR1 is SNHLY and CDR2 is FYNNEI. This CDR3 is built from 15 residues.

The chain recombines TRBV25-1 with TRBJ1-5; D is perhaps TRBD1 (5 bases). The CDR3 is 15 residues long. Trimming removed 4 bases from V and 0 bases from J, with 10 bases in between. Germline CDR1 and CDR2: MGHDK and SYGVNS. CDR3 sequence reads: CASSAGLYSNQPQHF. DNA of the CDR3: TGTGCCAGCAGTGCGGGACTCTATAGCAATCAGCCCCAGCATTTT.

The chain carries TRBV20-1 and TRBJ1-2; D call uncertain. Between the trimmed V and J ends, which lost 6 bases and 2 bases, there was a span of 10 bases. The germline CDR1 and CDR2 sequences are DFQATT and SNEGSKA (reference sequence). The CDR3 totals 12 residues. The CDR3 DNA is TGCAGTGCGAGTGGCAGGAACTATGGCTACACCTTC. It encodes CSASGRNYGYTF.

The rearrangement uses TRBV3-1 (or the pseudogene TRBV3-2) and TRBJ1-2; 9 bases agree with TRBD1. The CDR3 has 15 amino acids. The germline CDR1 and CDR2 sequences are LGHDT and YNNKEL (reference sequence). V trimming: 4 bases; J trimming: 5 bases; junction bases outside the gene matches: 8. Here the CDR3 DNA reads TGTGCCAGCAGCCCCCCGGGACAGGGTTGGTATGGCTACACCTTC. Its protein product is CASSPPGQGWYGYTF.

This clone has just one count. The genes are TRBV27 and TRBJ1-3, with 8 bases matching TRBD1. The junction had 5 bases not matched to a gene; V was cut back by 3 bases and J by 4 bases. The CDR3 has 15 residues. Germline assignment: CDR1 MNHEY and CDR2 SMNVEV (reference sequence). The CDR3 DNA reads TGTGCCAGCAGTTTCCAGGGGGCAACGGGAAACACCATATATTTT. Residues: CASSFQGATGNTIYF.

The chain combines TRBV15 with TRBJ2-5; no clear D. The germline CDR1 and CDR2 sequences are LNHNV and YYDKDF (reference sequence). V shed 0 bases and J shed 1 base, with 9 bases lying between them. The length of the CDR3 is 15 residues. The CDR3 DNA sequence: TGTGCCACCAGCAGAGAAACGGGCTTCCAAGAGACCCAGTACTTC. Protein product: CATSRETGFQETQYF.

V and J are TRBV9 and TRBJ2-2, with 8 bases that match TRBD2. The length of the CDR3 is 15 residues. CDR1 is SGDLS, CDR2 YYNGEE, per germline. The trim removed 0 bases at V and 5 bases at J, leaving 3 bases unmatched. The CDR3 spells CASSVVGRGTGELFF. DNA for the CDR3: TGTGCCAGCAGCGTAGTCGGGAGGGGGACCGGGGAGCTGTTTTTT. Using reference TRBV9 and TRBJ2-2 for the parts outside the CDR3, the full variable domain is DSGVTQTPKHLITATGQRVTLRCSPRSGDLSVYWYQQSLDQGLQFLIQYYNGEERAKGNILERFSAQQFPDLHSELNLSSLELGDSALYFCASSVVGRGTGELFFGEGSRLTVL.

The chain carries TRBV12-5 and TRBJ2-5; possibly TRBD1 or TRBD2 for D (6 bases each). The length of the CDR3 is 15 residues. Trimming shortened V by 6 bases and J by 5 bases, and 19 bases separated the two germline ends. Germline V gene lookup returns CDR1 LGHNT and CDR2 FRNRAP. The CDR3 coding sequence is TGTGCTAGTGGGATCGCGACGACGGGGGCTGAGACCCAGTACTTC. This encodes CASGIATTGAETQYF.

V is TRBV7-2 and J is TRBJ2-5; 8 bases are a match to TRBD1. V lost 5 bases and J lost 5; bases outside the gene matches: 7. Germline V gene sequence: CDR1 SGHTA, CDR2 FQGNSA. The CDR3 contains 14 residues. Here the CDR3 DNA reads TGTGCCAGCAGCCGGACAGGGAGTCGGGAGACCCAGTACTTC. This codes for CASSRTGSRETQYF.

The chain links TRBV5-1 to TRBJ1-1, with a possible D match to TRBD1 (5 bases). The germline gives CDR1 SGHRS, CDR2 YFSETQ. The V end was cut by 0 bases, the J end by 10 bases, with 13 bases between. This CDR3 comprises 13 residues. CDR3 in DNA: TGCGCCAGCAGCTTGGAGGGGTGGTCAGGAGCTTTCTTT. This gives the protein CASSLEGWSGAFF. The entire variable domain, with the rest obtained from reference TRBV5-1 and TRBJ1-1, is as follows: KAGVTQTPRYLIKTRGQQVTLSCSPISGHRSVSWYQQTPGQGLQFLFEYFSETQRNKGNFPGRFSGRQFSNSRSEMNVSTLELGDSALYLCASSLEGWSGAFFGQGTRLTVV.

The V and J genes are TRBV7-2 and TRBJ2-2, with D unclear. The CDR3 has 13 residues. Germline-derived CDR1 and CDR2 are SGHTA and FQGNSA. V lost 4 bases and J lost 4, with 7 bases in between. The CDR3 reads CASSSTPTGELFF. CDR3 in DNA: TGTGCCAGCAGCTCAACCCCCACCGGGGAGCTGTTTTTT.

The V and J genes are TRBV10-2 and TRBJ1-6; tentative D call: TRBD1 (5 bases). Germline V gene sequence: CDR1 WSHSY, CDR2 SAAADI. Trimming pared 4 bases from V and 7 bases from J, leaving 8 bases between. The CDR3 runs to 13 residues. The CDR3 DNA follows: TGCGCCAGCAGTGTGCAGGGAAATTCACCCCTCCACTTT. It codes for CASSVQGNSPLHF.

The J gene is TRBJ2-1, the V gene TRBV19, with D perhaps assigned TRBD1 or TRBD2 (5 bases each). V was cut by 2 bases and J by 5 bases, with 13 bases left in between. This CDR3 has 15 amino acids. The germline V gene has CDR1 LNHDA and CDR2 SQIVND (reference sequence). As DNA, the CDR3 is TGTGCCAGTAGTATAATTGGGGGAGTAAACAATGAGCAGTTCTTC. Its protein is CASSIIGGVNNEQFF.

This chain connects TRBV27 to TRBJ2-7; D gene ambiguous. Per the germline V gene, CDR1 is MNHEY and CDR2 is SMNVEV (reference sequence). The V end was cut by 7 bases, the J end by 2 bases, with 18 bases between. The CDR3 is 15 residues long. The CDR3 loop reads CASTRFPETTYEQYF. The CDR3 DNA reads as TGTGCCAGCACCCGATTCCCCGAGACAACCTACGAGCAGTACTTC.

In this sample, this clone turned up a few times. The identical CDR3 is also encoded by other nucleotide sequences in the sample. V usage is TRBV18 and J usage is TRBJ2-1; 8 bases fit TRBD2. The V gene end was trimmed by 0 bases and the J gene end by 7 bases; junction bases not matched to a gene: 5. This CDR3 has 15 residues. CDR1 KGHSH and CDR2 LQKENI come from the germline V gene. CDR3 coding DNA: TGTGCCAGCTCACCACCGAGCGGGAGAGGTAATGAGCAGTTCTTC. This encodes CASSPPSGRGNEQFF. Full variable domain (remainder filled in from reference TRBV18 and TRBJ2-1): NAGVMQNPRHLVRRRGQEARLRCSPMKGHSHVYWYRQLPEEGLKFMVYLQKENIIDESGMPKERFSAEFPKEGPSILRIQQVVRGDSAAYFCASSPPSGRGNEQFFGPGTRLTVL.

This rearrangement joins TRBV27 to TRBJ2-2; 10 positions agree with TRBD2. The V gene's germline CDR1 is MNHEY and CDR2 SMNVEV (reference sequence). The CDR3 has 19 amino acids. V trimming: 0 bases; J trimming: 4 bases; junction bases outside the gene matches: 11. The CDR3 coding sequence is TGTGCCAGCAGTTTATCGGCTTTGGGACTAGCGAAAATCACCGGGGAGCTGTTTTTT. Residues: CASSLSALGLAKITGELFF.

This clone came up once. The chain links TRBV5-1 to TRBJ1-1; D is unresolved. CDR3 length: 15 residues. Deletions cut 4 bases from V and 0 bases from J, with 13 bases between. Germline-derived CDR1 and CDR2 are SGHRS and YFSETQ. CDR3 residues: CASSPVDELNTEAFF. For the CDR3, the DNA is TGCGCCAGCAGCCCGGTCGACGAGCTGAACACTGAAGCTTTCTTT. The variable domain in full, completed from reference TRBV5-1 and TRBJ1-1, reads KAGVTQTPRYLIKTRGQQVTLSCSPISGHRSVSWYQQTPGQGLQFLFEYFSETQRNKGNFPGRFSGRQFSNSRSEMNVSTLELGDSALYLCASSPVDELNTEAFFGQGTRLTVV.

The chain recombines TRBV19 with TRBJ2-6; D is ambiguous. Germline CDR1 and CDR2: LNHDA and SQIVND (reference sequence). The CDR3 is made up of 16 amino acids. The germline V and J ends were trimmed by 0 bases and 2 bases, with 8 bases remaining between them. In nucleotides, the CDR3 is TGTGCCAGTAGTATAGATCGGCAGGCTGGGGCCAACGTCCTGACTTTC. This encodes CASSIDRQAGANVLTF.

The chain combines TRBV30 with TRBJ2-7; D remains unclear. The V gene's germline CDR1 is GTSNPN and CDR2 SVGIG (reference sequence). The CDR3 is 12 residues long. Trimming left V 4 bases short and J 3 bases short, with 10 bases between. CDR3 in amino acids: CAWNQAYYEQYF. The CDR3 DNA reads TGTGCCTGGAACCAGGCTTACTACGAGCAGTACTTC.

This chain joins TRBV5-5 and TRBJ1-3, with D uncertain. V lost 4 bases and J 0 bases, leaving 11 bases between the germline ends. The V gene's germline CDR1 is SGHKS and CDR2 YYEKEE (reference sequence). The CDR3 is 15 amino acids. The CDR3 loop is CASSLGPYSGNTIYF. The CDR3 bases are TGTGCCAGCAGCCTGGGCCCCTACTCTGGAAACACCATATATTTT. The full variable domain, in which reference TRBV5-5 and TRBJ1-3 provide the parts outside the CDR3, is DAGVTQSPTHLIKTRGQQVTLRCSPISGHKSVSWYQQVLGQGPQFIFQYYEKEERGRGNFPDRFSARQFPNYSSELNVNALLLGDSALYLCASSLGPYSGNTIYFGEGSWLTVV.

The J gene is TRBJ2-2, the V gene TRBV3-1 (or the pseudogene TRBV3-2), with a tentative D call TRBD1 (5 bases). This CDR3 contains 16 residues. Germline assignment: CDR1 LGHDT and CDR2 YNNKEL (reference sequence). The ends were cut back, 11 bases at V and 5 bases at J, with 24 bases in the middle. CDR3 bases: TGTGCCTCTAATCCCTCGGCAGGGATAATTACCGGGGAGCTGTTTTTT. Amino acid sequence: CASNPSAGIITGELFF.

The rearrangement joins TRBV7-2 to TRBJ2-1; 7 positions match TRBD2. V gave up 2 bases and J gave up 6 bases; unmatched junction bases: 7. CDR1 is SGHTA, CDR2 FQGNSA, per germline. The CDR3 length is 15 residues. CDR3 DNA sequence: TGTGCCAGCAGCTTAAAAATAGCGGGCCCCAATGAGCAGTTCTTC. Its protein product is CASSLKIAGPNEQFF.

The chain joins TRBV6-5 to TRBJ2-7; 7 bases are a match to TRBD2. With 8 bases clipped from V and 3 bases from J, the junction kept 4 bases outside the gene matches. Germline V lookup: CDR1 MNHEY, CDR2 SVGAGI. The CDR3 is 12 amino acids. The DNA for the CDR3 is TGTGCCAGCGAGCGGGGACGCTACGAGCAGTACTTC. It encodes CASERGRYEQYF.

The CDR3 region is CASSLAGTNTGELFF. CDR3 DNA sequence: TGCGCCAGCAGCTTAGCGGGAACTAACACCGGGGAGCTGTTTTTT. The chain couples TRBV5-1 to TRBJ2-2; 7 positions match TRBD2. The V gene's germline CDR1 is SGHRS and CDR2 YFSETQ. The CDR3 totals 15 residues. V shed 2 bases, J shed 2 bases, and the junction held 3 bases outside the gene matches. The full variable domain, completed using reference TRBV5-1 and TRBJ2-2, is KAGVTQTPRYLIKTRGQQVTLSCSPISGHRSVSWYQQTPGQGLQFLFEYFSETQRNKGNFPGRFSGRQFSNSRSEMNVSTLELGDSALYLCASSLAGTNTGELFFGEGSRLTVL.

The chain has TRBV7-2 and TRBJ2-7; 7 nucleotides line up with TRBD2. This CDR3 spans 14 amino acids. Germline CDR1 and CDR2: SGHTA and FQGNSA. With V trimmed by 4 bases and J by 4 bases, 7 bases remained unmatched. Written as DNA, the CDR3 is TGTGCCAGCAGCTCGTTTAGCGGGTATTACGAGCAGTACTTC. It codes for CASSSFSGYYEQYF. Full variable domain (outside the CDR3, taken from reference TRBV7-2 and TRBJ2-7): GAGVSQSPSNKVTEKGKDVELRCDPISGHTALYWYRQSLGQGLEFLIYFQGNSAPDKSGLPSDRFSAERTGGSVSTLTIQRTQQEDSAVYLCASSSFSGYYEQYFGPGTRLTVT.